This T cell receptor (beta chain) originates from a study of vaccination effects on CD4 cells after COVID-19. With the ViraFEST assay, the study expanded antigen-specific CD4+ T cells using viral peptide pools, then sequenced them. Culture proceeded for approximately nine days, and CD4+ T cells were then isolated. The healthy vaccine recipients, who had no prior SARS-CoV-2 infection, showed negative nucleocapsid antibodies. Some 2 million PBMC were placed in each well, which was supplemented with 10 IU/ml IL-2 and around 9.5 ug/ml peptides. At days 3 and 7, half of the medium was exchanged for IL-2 medium. Generated by immunoSEQ multiplex PCR, the TCRdb table keeps only in-frame clones and is missing some. The sample includes 50,000 or so clones, approximately 75% of them seen just once. As concerns this clone: Its antigen is not known.

CDR1 MGHRA and CDR2 YSYEKL come from the germline V gene. V lost 0 bases and J 5 bases, leaving 13 bases between the germline ends. The CDR3 consists of 15 residues. V and J are TRBV4-1 and TRBJ2-5; perhaps TRBD1 as D (6 bases). The sequence came from a human donor who received a COVID-19 vaccine. This sample comprised CD4+ T cells from PBMCs cultured with HCoV-OC43 spike peptides, obtained before COVID-19 vaccination. Subset noted: HCoV-OC43 spike overlapping peptide pool stimulation. The DNA for the CDR3 is TGCGCCAGCAGCCAAGATGGCAGGGGATGGGAGACCCAGTACTTC. It is translated as CASSQDGRGWETQYF.